The 15 T cell receptor beta chains presented below share a single source sample, sequenced in a study of graft-versus-host responses after intestinal transplantation. Their antigens remain unidentified. Method: immunoSEQ multiplex PCR; TCRdb's copy keeps in-frame clones and lacks some. This table holds 99,000 or so clones, roughly 87% found once. Sequenced material: unstimulated CD4+ T cells sorted from spleen or lymph node cells, taken before intestinal transplant. The receptors come from a human donor who received an intestinal transplant.

The chain employs TRBV2 and TRBJ1-1, with D possibly matching TRBD1 (6 bases). V lost 3 bases and J lost 1, with 6 bases in between. The CDR3 is 13 residues long. Germline V gene lookup returns CDR1 SNHLY and CDR2 FYNNEI. The CDR3 region is CASSDRGNTEAFF. The CDR3 nucleotides read TGTGCCAGCAGTGACAGGGGGAACACTGAAGCTTTCTTT.

The count of this clone is one. The chain carries TRBV29-1 and TRBJ2-7; D might be TRBD1 (5 bases). Trimming took 6 bases from V and 6 from J, leaving 9 bases between them. Germline V gene data show CDR1 as SQVTM and CDR2 as ANQGSEA. There are 10 residues in the CDR3. CDR3 amino acids: CSVGHGEQYF. The CDR3 bases are TGCAGCGTCGGACACGGCGAGCAGTACTTC.

V gene TRBV7-2 combines with J gene TRBJ2-3; D tentatively reads TRBD1 or TRBD2 (5 bases each). The length of the CDR3 is 14 residues. V was clipped by 2 bases and J by 6 bases, with 12 bases between them. Germline V gives CDR1 SGHTA, CDR2 FQGNSA. The CDR3 region is CASSLKQDLDTQYF. DNA for the CDR3: TGTGCCAGCAGCTTAAAACAGGACTTGGATACGCAGTATTTT.

This clone was counted only a few times. The chain employs TRBV10-3 and TRBJ1-3, with 9 nucleotides matching TRBD1. The length of the CDR3 is 16 residues. Trimming removed 5 bases from V and 0 bases from J; junction bases left unmatched: 5. Germline CDR1 and CDR2: ENHRY and SYGVKD. The CDR3 nucleotides are TGTGCCATCAGTAGCGACAGGGGGTCCTCTGGAAACACCATATATTTT. It specifies CAISSDRGSSGNTIYF.

This chain uses TRBV5-4 with TRBJ2-7, with D possibly matching TRBD1 (6 bases). Germline V gives CDR1 SGHNT, CDR2 YYREEE (reference sequence). V lost 5 bases to trimming and J lost 2 bases, with 11 bases between them. The CDR3 length is 13 residues. DNA of the CDR3: TGTGCCAGCAGTAAGACAGGAACCTACGAGCAGTACTTC. This encodes CASSKTGTYEQYF.

This clone showed up just a few times. The rearrangement links TRBV11-2 to TRBJ2-3; TRBD1 matches at 8 bases. The CDR3 has 15 amino acids. Germline V gene lookup returns CDR1 SGHAT and CDR2 FQNNGV. After removal of 1 base from V and 3 bases from J, the junction contained 3 bases not matched to a gene. CDR3 nucleotides: TGTGCCAGCAGCTTAGCGGGACAGGTAACAGATACGCAGTATTTT. It specifies CASSLAGQVTDTQYF.

In DNA, the CDR3 is TGTGCCAGCAGTCCCGCGGGAGGGGCGACTGAAGCTTTCTTT. Protein product: CASSPAGGATEAFF. The chain is built from TRBV27 and TRBJ1-1; weak D call: TRBD1 (5 bases). CDR3 length: 14 residues. V was clipped by 5 bases and J by 5 bases, with 15 bases between them. Germline values: CDR1 MNHEY, CDR2 SMNVEV (reference sequence).

This chain joins TRBV6-6 and TRBJ1-4; TRBD1 matches at 9 bases. The germline V gene has CDR1 MNHNY and CDR2 SVGAGI (reference sequence). Trimming cost V 5 bases and J 8 bases; bases outside gene matches: 9. This CDR3 spans 15 amino acids. CDR3 sequence reads: CASSPRDREGEKLFF. In nucleotides, the CDR3 is TGTGCCAGCAGTCCCCGGGACAGGGAAGGCGAAAAACTGTTTTTT.

The V gene is TRBV6-1, the J gene TRBJ1-2; D remains unclear. Trimming cost V 3 bases and J 3 bases, with 14 bases left between them. The CDR3 has 15 amino acids. In germline, CDR1 is MNHNS, CDR2 SASEGT. DNA of the CDR3: TGTGCCAGCAGTGACTCGTGGCCTCTAGACTATGGCTACACCTTC. Translated, it gives CASSDSWPLDYGYTF.

The chain carries TRBV28 and TRBJ1-6, with a tentative D call TRBD1 (6 bases). Trimming shortened V by 7 bases and J by 6 bases, and 16 bases separated the two germline ends. The CDR3 sequence is 15 residues long. Germline lookup yields CDR1 MDHEN and CDR2 SYDVKM. CDR3 in amino acids: CASNLAGHFNSPLHF. The CDR3 region has the DNA TGTGCCAGCAATCTAGCGGGACATTTTAATTCACCCCTCCACTTT.

The rearrangement uses TRBV25-1 and TRBJ2-3; no clear D. Trimming pared 2 bases from V and 1 base from J, leaving 7 bases between. Germline V gives CDR1 MGHDK, CDR2 SYGVNS. The CDR3 loop spans 14 amino acids. CDR3 bases: TGTGCCAGCAGTGAACTAGGAGGCACAGATACGCAGTATTTT. Translation: CASSELGGTDTQYF.

This clone occurred a few times. The chain carries TRBV2 and TRBJ2-2; weak D call: TRBD2 (5 bases). Trimming cost V 3 bases and J 5 bases, with 13 bases left between them. The germline CDR1 and CDR2 sequences are SNHLY and FYNNEI. This CDR3 region has 15 residues. The CDR3 loop reads CASSEIRGRTGELFF. Written as DNA, the CDR3 is TGTGCCAGCAGTGAGATACGGGGAAGAACCGGGGAGCTGTTTTTT.

The chain couples TRBV7-9 to TRBJ1-2; the match to TRBD1 covers 7 bases. The CDR3 length is 14 residues. CDR1 is SEHNR and CDR2 is FQNEAQ in the germline V gene (reference sequence). Trimming took 5 bases from V and 4 from J; bases not matched to a gene: 7. The CDR3, as DNA: TGTGCCAGCAGCCCGGACAGGCCCTTCTATGGCTACACCTTC. Its translation: CASSPDRPFYGYTF. The full variable domain, completed using reference TRBV7-9 and TRBJ1-2, is DTGVSQNPRHKITKRGQNVTFRCDPISEHNRLYWYRQTLGQGPEFLTYFQNEAQLEKSRLLSDRFSAERPKGSFSTLEIQRTEQGDSAMYLCASSPDRPFYGYTFGSGTRLTVV.

The chain links TRBV5-4 to TRBJ1-2; 10 positions agree with TRBD1. V dropped 3 bases and J dropped 5; count of bases not matched to a gene: 4. CDR3 length: 14 residues. Germline CDR1 is SGHNT and CDR2 is YYREEE (reference sequence). Here the CDR3 DNA reads TGTGCCAGCAGCTGGGACAGGGGAGGGTATGGCTACACCTTC. Its protein is CASSWDRGGYGYTF.

The chain recombines TRBV18 with TRBJ2-3; D unclear. Germline V gene data show CDR1 as KGHSH and CDR2 as LQKENI. CDR3 length equals 14 residues. V dropped 2 bases and J dropped 4 bases, with 10 bases sitting between them. In nucleotides, the CDR3 is TGTGCCAGCTCACCAAAAGGGTCGGCAGATACGCAGTATTTT. Residues: CASSPKGSADTQYF.